One sample yielded the 20 T cell receptor beta chains listed below, sequenced in a study of cytomegalovirus exposure and HLA in healthy donors. PCR primers comprised 60 Vbeta and 13 Jbeta primers. Sequencing used immunoSEQ multiplex PCR; TCRdb keeps in-frame clones, though not all of them. The sample records about 130,000 clones, approximately 74% being singletons. Sequencing input: PBMCs. Source of these receptors: a man aged 18-30 years in good health and CMV-seropositive.

The chain combines TRBV6-6 with TRBJ2-7; 11 nucleotides match TRBD2. The CDR3 sequence is 16 residues long. J gave up 0 bases and V 2 bases, and 3 bases lay outside the gene matches. The V gene's germline CDR1 is MNHNY and CDR2 SVGAGI (reference sequence). In DNA form, the CDR3 reads TGTGCCAGCAGTTACCCGACTAGCGGGGACTCCTACGAGCAGTACTTC. It encodes CASSYPTSGDSYEQYF.

The chain combines TRBV27 with TRBJ1-4; 9 bases are a match to TRBD1. Germline V lookup: CDR1 MNHEY, CDR2 SMNVEV (reference sequence). The CDR3 is 15 residues long. V shed 5 bases, J shed 8 bases, and the junction held 9 bases outside the gene matches. The DNA for the CDR3 is TGTGCCAGCAGTACCCTCGACAGGGGGAGCGAAAAACTGTTTTTT. It specifies CASSTLDRGSEKLFF.

This chain joins TRBV4-2 and TRBJ2-7; TRBD2 matches 10 bases. V dropped 2 bases and J dropped 5; count of bases not matched to a gene: 6. The V gene's germline CDR1 is LGHNA and CDR2 YNFKEQ. This CDR3 has 15 residues. CDR3 amino acids: CASSQTSSGSHEQYF. CDR3 bases: TGTGCCAGCAGCCAAACGTCTAGCGGGAGCCACGAGCAGTACTTC.

This clone has just one count. The chain links TRBV5-1 to TRBJ2-7; D ambiguous. V was clipped by 1 base and J by 7 bases, with 12 bases between them. The CDR3 has 13 amino acids. CDR1 and CDR2 (germline): SGHRS, YFSETQ. The CDR3 region is CASSLSVSSEQYF. Here the CDR3 DNA reads TGCGCCAGCAGCTTGTCCGTTTCCTCTGAGCAGTACTTC.

This chain uses TRBV10-3 with TRBJ2-2; D might be TRBD1 (5 bases). This CDR3 spans 14 amino acids. Trimming pared 5 bases from V and 3 bases from J, leaving 10 bases between. Germline loops: CDR1 ENHRY, CDR2 SYGVKD. The DNA of the CDR3 is TGTGCCATCAGTCCAGACAGAGACACCGGGGAGCTGTTTTTT. Its translation: CAISPDRDTGELFF.

Here the CDR3 reads CASSLSGLAEAFF. The DNA of the CDR3 is TGTGCCAGCAGTCTCTCGGGTCTCGCTGAAGCTTTCTTT. The chain links TRBV5-4 to TRBJ1-1; D is unclear. The CDR3 is 13 amino acids. Germline CDR1 reads SGHNT; CDR2 reads YYREEE (reference sequence). The ends were cut back, 5 bases at V and 6 bases at J, with 14 bases in the middle.

This chain uses TRBV28 with TRBJ2-7; unclear D gene. The CDR3 loop spans 13 amino acids. Germline-derived CDR1 and CDR2 are MDHEN and SYDVKM. The CDR3 DNA sequence: TGTGTCTCCTCGTCAGGTCGGACCTACGAGCAGTACTTC. Its translation is CVSSSGRTYEQYF.

V usage is TRBV7-8 and J usage is TRBJ2-1, with TRBD1 matching 9 bases. With V trimmed by 5 bases and J by 4 bases, 9 bases remained unmatched. The CDR3 extends over 16 amino acids. Germline assignment: CDR1 SGHVS and CDR2 FQNEAQ. The chain's CDR3 is CASSRTQGAAYNEQFF. The CDR3 nucleotides read TGTGCCAGCAGCAGAACACAGGGGGCGGCGTACAATGAGCAGTTCTTC. The whole variable domain, filled in from reference TRBV7-8 and TRBJ2-1, reads GAGVSQSPRYKVAKRGQDVALRCDPISGHVSLFWYQQALGQGPEFLTYFQNEAQLDKSGLPSDRFFAERPEGSVSTLKIQRTQQEDSAVYLCASSRTQGAAYNEQFFGPGTRLTVL.

CDR3 loop: CAWSRSTGGETYGYTF. The CDR3 DNA reads as TGTGCCTGGAGTCGATCTACAGGGGGTGAAACGTATGGCTACACCTTC. The chain joins TRBV30 to TRBJ1-2; 8 nucleotides line up with TRBD1. V trimming: 2 bases; J trimming: 5 bases; junction bases outside the gene matches: 13. CDR3 length: 16 amino acids. Germline assignment: CDR1 GTSNPN and CDR2 SVGIG (reference sequence).

Only one count was recorded for this clone. This sequence joins TRBV28 and TRBJ2-3; D is perhaps TRBD2 (5 bases). With 3 bases removed from V and 5 bases from J, the gap between germline ends came to 18 bases. Germline V CDR1 and CDR2: MDHEN, SYDVKM. This CDR3 has 16 amino acids. Here the CDR3 reads CASSLPRRIAGDTQYF. The CDR3 DNA sequence: TGTGCCAGCAGTTTGCCCCGTCGCATTGCGGGAGATACGCAGTATTTT. Based on the CDR3 plus reference TRBV28 and TRBJ2-3, the full variable domain is DVKVTQSSRYLVKRTGEKVFLECVQDMDHENMFWYRQDPGLGLRLIYFSYDVKMKEKGDIPEGYSVSREKKERFSLILESASTNQTSMYLCASSLPRRIAGDTQYFGPGTRLTVL.

This chain connects TRBV18 to TRBJ2-2; 7 bases fit TRBD1. V lost 4 bases and J lost 2; bases outside the gene matches: 10. CDR1 is KGHSH and CDR2 is LQKENI in the germline V gene. CDR3 length: 17 residues. The CDR3 spells CASSLGPGQTNTGELFF. In DNA form, the CDR3 reads TGTGCCAGCTCACTCGGCCCGGGACAGACTAACACCGGGGAGCTGTTTTTT.

J is TRBJ1-1 and V is TRBV6-1, with D perhaps matching TRBD1 (5 bases). Germline-derived CDR1 and CDR2 are MNHNS and SASEGT. CDR3 length equals 17 residues. The ends were cut back, 2 bases at V and 0 bases at J, with 16 bases in the middle. The CDR3 nucleotides are TGTGCCAGCAGTGAAAGTGCTTTAACGACAGTGAACACTGAAGCTTTCTTT. It encodes CASSESALTTVNTEAFF.

The chain is built from TRBV19 and TRBJ1-1; possibly TRBD1 for D (6 bases). Germline V gene sequence: CDR1 LNHDA, CDR2 SQIVND (reference sequence). The CDR3 is 14 amino acids. The V end lost 6 bases, the J end lost 8 bases, and 19 bases lay between the germline ends. The CDR3 DNA is TGTGCCAGTAGCCATGGGGGGGCATTAGCAGAAGCTTTCTTT. Protein sequence: CASSHGGALAEAFF. The variable domain in full, completed from reference TRBV19 and TRBJ1-1, reads DGGITQSPKYLFRKEGQNVTLSCEQNLNHDAMYWYRQDPGQGLRLIYYSQIVNDFQKGDIAEGYSVSREKKESFPLTVTSAQKNPTAFYLCASSHGGALAEAFFGQGTRLTVV.

The J gene is TRBJ1-2, the V gene TRBV29-1, with 7 bases matching TRBD1. Germline V gives CDR1 SQVTM, CDR2 ANQGSEA. The CDR3 extends over 11 amino acids. V trimming: 7 bases; J trimming: 3 bases; junction bases outside the gene matches: 2. The CDR3 DNA reads as TGCAGCGCTGGACAGGACTATGGCTACACCTTC. Its translation: CSAGQDYGYTF.

This clone was seen a single time. This chain connects TRBV11-2 to TRBJ1-2; no reliable D call. Trimming shortened V by 0 bases and J by 8 bases, and 13 bases separated the two germline ends. This CDR3 spans 14 amino acids. The germline V gene has CDR1 SGHAT and CDR2 FQNNGV. DNA of the CDR3: TGTGCCAGCAGCTTAGATTTCGGGGTGGGCGGCTACACCTTC. It is translated as CASSLDFGVGGYTF.

This chain joins TRBV19 and TRBJ1-3; no clear D. V lost 3 bases and J 0 bases, leaving 9 bases between the germline ends. Germline V lookup: CDR1 LNHDA, CDR2 SQIVND (reference sequence). This CDR3 spans 15 amino acids. The DNA for the CDR3 is TGTGCCAGTAGTATTTACAGAAGCTCTGGAAACACCATATATTTT. Translating it yields CASSIYRSSGNTIYF.

This chain joins TRBV29-1 and TRBJ2-3, with a tentative D call TRBD2 (6 bases). Germline V lookup: CDR1 SQVTM, CDR2 ANQGSEA. This CDR3 has 10 residues. V dropped 4 bases and J dropped 8 bases, with 7 bases sitting between them. The CDR3 reads CSVGGGTQYF. The CDR3 DNA sequence: TGCAGCGTTGGGGGAGGTACGCAGTATTTT.

The V call is TRBV10-3, the J call TRBJ2-2, with D possibly being TRBD1 (5 bases). V lost 6 bases and J 0 bases, leaving 11 bases between the germline ends. The germline gives CDR1 ENHRY, CDR2 SYGVKD. CDR3 length: 15 residues. The CDR3 reads CAISDSYSNTGELFF. The CDR3 bases are TGTGCCATCAGCGACAGCTATTCGAACACCGGGGAGCTGTTTTTT.

A few counts support this clone. The chain carries TRBV19 and TRBJ2-5, with D perhaps matching TRBD1 (5 bases). V was cut by 1 base and J by 2 bases, with 8 bases left in between. The CDR3 is made up of 14 amino acids. Per the germline V gene, CDR1 is LNHDA and CDR2 is SQIVND (reference sequence). CDR3 amino acids: CASSIGQTQETQYF. The CDR3 DNA reads TGTGCCAGTAGTATAGGACAGACTCAAGAGACCCAGTACTTC.

This chain uses TRBV4-3 with TRBJ2-7; 12 bases fit TRBD2. The CDR3 is 17 amino acids. The trim removed 4 bases at V and 2 bases at J, leaving 9 bases unmatched. Germline V gives CDR1 LGHNA, CDR2 YSLEER. DNA of the CDR3: TGCGCCAGCAGCCGCGGACTAGCGGGGATAAACCCCTACGAGCAGTACTTC. Its translation is CASSRGLAGINPYEQYF.